Listed below are T cell receptor beta chains from one sample, sequenced in a study of sequential checkpoint blockade in melanoma. Only in-frame clones appear in the TCRdb table, and some are missing; sequencing was by immunoSEQ multiplex PCR. The sample shows 5,500 to 6,500 clones, around 57% of them seen only once. The material sequenced was CD8+ T cells sorted from blood (inferred from file names), taken from a patient given nivolumab and ipilimumab in sequence. The receptors were gathered from a human donor with melanoma. Both conserved end residues are part of each CDR3. Each record gives: J gene, clone size, V gene, D gene, CDR3 protein, CDR3 DNA. A D gene is named only where the DNA matches it firmly. Expanded clones get a size class; other rows say once, few or many, or leave the size out.

j_call: TRBJ1-5
clone_size: NA
v_call: TRBV27
d_call: NA
cdr3_aa: CASSPTTNQPQHF
cdr3_nt: TGTGCCAGCAGTCCTACTACAAATCAGCCCCAGCATTTT

j_call: TRBJ1-2
clone_size: few
v_call: TRBV14
d_call: TRBD1
cdr3_aa: CASSQDSGQWNYGYTF
cdr3_nt: TGTGCCAGCAGCCAAGATTCGGGACAGTGGAACTATGGCTACACCTTC

j_call: TRBJ2-1
clone_size: NA
v_call: TRBV7-9
d_call: TRBD2
cdr3_aa: CASSLVVTSVHEQFF
cdr3_nt: TGTGCCAGCAGCTTAGTGGTGACTAGCGTACATGAGCAGTTCTTC

j_call: TRBJ1-2
clone_size: NA
v_call: TRBV7-9
d_call: TRBD1
cdr3_aa: CASSYSPGQSNYGYTF
cdr3_nt: TGTGCCAGCAGCTATTCACCGGGACAGTCTAACTATGGCTACACCTTC

j_call: TRBJ2-1
clone_size: NA
v_call: TRBV9
d_call: TRBD1
cdr3_aa: CASNPGTGPDEQFF
cdr3_nt: TGTGCCAGCAACCCCGGGACAGGGCCCGATGAGCAGTTCTTC

j_call: TRBJ2-2
clone_size: few
v_call: TRBV19
d_call: NA
cdr3_aa: CASSIWGPGELFF
cdr3_nt: TGTGCCAGTAGTATCTGGGGGCCCGGGGAGCTGTTTTTT

j_call: TRBJ2-7
clone_size: few
v_call: TRBV5-6
d_call: TRBD1
cdr3_aa: CASSGPGTEFYEQYF
cdr3_nt: TGTGCCAGCAGCGGACCCGGGACAGAATTCTACGAGCAGTACTTC

j_call: TRBJ1-1
clone_size: NA
v_call: TRBV27
d_call: NA
cdr3_aa: CASSLSHRNGAFF
cdr3_nt: TGTGCCAGCAGTTTATCCCACAGGAATGGGGCTTTCTTT

j_call: TRBJ1-5
clone_size: few
v_call: TRBV10-3
d_call: TRBD1
cdr3_aa: CAISAGTGLSDQPQHF
cdr3_nt: TGTGCCATCTCAGCCGGGACAGGTTTGTCGGATCAGCCCCAGCATTTT

j_call: TRBJ2-7
clone_size: NA
v_call: TRBV6-1
d_call: TRBD1
cdr3_aa: CASSEAGDRDYEQYF
cdr3_nt: TGTGCCAGCAGTGAAGCGGGCGACAGGGACTACGAGCAGTACTTC

j_call: TRBJ1-2
clone_size: few
v_call: TRBV29-1
d_call: NA
cdr3_aa: CSVDEGAPHGYTF
cdr3_nt: TGCAGCGTTGATGAGGGTGCCCCTCATGGCTACACCTTC

j_call: TRBJ2-3
clone_size: NA
v_call: TRBV5-1
d_call: TRBD2
cdr3_aa: CASNRLAGGQTDTQYF
cdr3_nt: TGCGCCAGCAACCGACTGGCGGGGGGGCAAACAGATACGCAGTATTTT

j_call: TRBJ1-1
clone_size: NA
v_call: TRBV6-5
d_call: TRBD1
cdr3_aa: CASSYTQGAEAFF
cdr3_nt: TGTGCCAGCAGTTACACTCAGGGGGCTGAAGCTTTCTTT